This TCR beta chain came from a study of vaccination and CD4 T cells after COVID-19. Remarks on this clonotype: Its target is not known.

Treatment denoted: approximately 10-day PBMC culture with coronavirus spike peptide pools or control peptides (ViraFEST assay). Half the medium was exchanged for fresh IL-2 medium on days 3 and 7. The Oncomine TCR Beta short-read assay was applied to DNA of cultured CD4+ T cells. MiXCR was run by TCRdb on the PCR reads, yielding one entry per CDR3 protein. Seen here are approximately 2,800 distinct CDR3 sequences, 77% observed once, and the top ten hold roughly 28%. The receptor comes from a human donor who had recovered from COVID-19. The sequencing input was CD4+ T cells from blood, cultured in vitro.

As DNA, the CDR3 is TGTGCCAGCACCAAGACAGGCGATAATTCACCCCTCCACTTT. This sequence encodes CASTKTGDNSPLHF. The chain is built from TRBV6-1 and TRBJ1-6, with D possibly being TRBD1 (6 bases). Between the trimmed V and J ends, which lost 7 bases and 5 bases, there was a span of 12 bases. The germline gives CDR1 MNHNS, CDR2 SASEGT. The CDR3 is made up of 14 amino acids.